This TCR beta chain was sequenced during a study of Graves' ophthalmopathy and Graves' hyperthyroidism. There are 18 residues in the CDR3. From germline, CDR1 is SGHAT and CDR2 FQNNGV. The V and J ends lost 0 bases and 3 bases respectively, with 18 bases between them. Amplification targeted the TCR beta CDR3 regions, with RNA transcripts as the source material. HTBI primers were used in a first-round RT-PCR, which preceded a second-round multiplex PCR. TCRdb re-derived calls from the multiplex PCR reads in MiXCR, one entry per CDR3 protein. The sample lists fewer than 350,000 distinct CDR3 sequences; roughly 16% were seen once. Certain patients were not enrolled. These were patients with other autoimmune diseases, uncontrolled infections, pregnancy or lactation. It was on clinical symptoms, serum thyroxine, TRAb, thyroid ultrasound and orbital computed tomography that diagnosis relied. Overall study findings and caveats: Most expanded clonotypes from thyroid (those above 0.001 frequency) were also found in blood.

In this sample, this clonotype turned up many times. The antigen is undetermined. This TCR derives from an adult man with Graves' ophthalmopathy. V is TRBV11-2 and J is TRBJ1-5, with D unclear. The sequenced sample was peripheral blood. DNA for the CDR3: TGTGCCAGCAGCTTAGATCCGGGTTTTTTGAGGGTCAATCAGCCCCAGCATTTT. This sequence encodes CASSLDPGFLRVNQPQHF.